The 23 T cell receptor beta chains below were found in one sample sequenced in a study of tumor T cells in aggressive B-cell lymphoma. Assay: immunoSEQ multiplex PCR; the TCRdb copy retains only in-frame clones and omits some. The sample shows 2,500 to 3,500 clones, over 70% of them seen only once. The sample consisted of tumor tissue. These TCRs come from an adult with diffuse large B cell lymphoma.

The CDR3 region is CASSSLTGGSGNEQFF. Written as DNA, the CDR3 is TGCGCCAGCAGCTCCCTGACTGGCGGGAGCGGCAATGAGCAGTTCTTC. The genes are TRBV5-1 and TRBJ2-1; the match to TRBD2 covers 7 bases. With 3 bases clipped from V and 6 bases from J, the junction kept 12 bases outside the gene matches. CDR1 SGHRS and CDR2 YFSETQ come from the germline V gene. This CDR3 spans 16 amino acids.

A remark on this clone: At one end, the junction sequence differs from germline, possibly due to a read error. This chain joins TRBV9 and TRBJ1-2, with a tentative D call TRBD1 (5 bases). This CDR3 region has 14 residues. Germline CDR1 reads SGDLS; CDR2 reads YYNGEE. The CDR3 reads CASSFTTGIYDYTF. The CDR3 DNA sequence: TGTGCCAGCAGCTTCACAACAGGAATTTATGACTACACCTTC.

The chain links TRBV4-1 to TRBJ2-7; TRBD2 agrees at 7 bases. CDR3 length: 15 residues. Germline V gene sequence: CDR1 MGHRA, CDR2 YSYEKL. After removal of 1 base from V and 1 base from J, the junction contained 4 bases not matched to a gene. DNA of the CDR3: TGCGCCAGCAGCCAAGGTCCTAGCGGTTCCTACGAGCAGTACTTC. Translation gives CASSQGPSGSYEQYF.

This clone was seen only a few times. The CDR3, as DNA: TGTGCCATCAGTGAGCAGGGCCAGGATGGCTACACCTTC. It translates to CAISEQGQDGYTF. The V call is TRBV10-3, the J call TRBJ1-2, with a possible D match to TRBD1 (5 bases). CDR3 length equals 13 residues. The germline gives CDR1 ENHRY, CDR2 SYGVKD. Trimming removed 2 bases from V and 6 bases from J, with 10 bases in between.

The rearrangement links TRBV19 to TRBJ2-3; D might be TRBD1 (5 bases). The V end lost 6 bases, the J end lost 5 bases, and 12 bases lay between the germline ends. Germline CDR1 is LNHDA and CDR2 is SQIVND (reference sequence). The CDR3 is made up of 13 amino acids. This CDR3 reads CASRPQGRDTQYF. CDR3 DNA sequence: TGTGCCAGTAGGCCGCAGGGTCGAGATACGCAGTATTTT.

A note on this clone: Its ends do not fully match the called genes, so a read error is possible. This chain joins TRBV2 and TRBJ1-4; D call uncertain. The CDR3 contains 13 residues. The germline gives CDR1 SNHLY, CDR2 FYNNEI. CDR3 protein: CASGRTRNGKLFF. CDR3 in DNA: TGTGCCAGCGGACGTACTAGGAATGGAAAACTGTTTTTT.

The chain has TRBV6-1 and TRBJ1-1, with D unclear. In germline, CDR1 is MNHNS, CDR2 SASEGT. Trimming removed 5 bases from V and 7 bases from J, with 11 bases in between. There are 12 residues in the CDR3. Written as DNA, the CDR3 is TGTGCCAGCAGTAGAGGGATAGTTGAAGCTTTCTTT. Translating it yields CASSRGIVEAFF.

This clone was counted a single time. Other DNA sequences within the sample encode an identical CDR3. This rearrangement joins TRBV9 to TRBJ2-2, with 8 bases fitting TRBD1. The V gene's germline CDR1 is SGDLS and CDR2 YYNGEE. J was trimmed by 6 bases and V by 2 bases; bases with no gene match: 9. The CDR3 runs 16 residues. Written as DNA, the CDR3 is TGTGCCAGCAGCGTGGGGGGACAGGTCGGCCCCGGGGAGCTGTTTTTT. Protein product: CASSVGGQVGPGELFF.

V is TRBV7-8 and J is TRBJ2-7, with 8 bases that match TRBD2. The V gene end was trimmed by 6 bases and the J gene end by 0 bases; junction bases not matched to a gene: 4. Germline V gives CDR1 SGHVS, CDR2 FQNEAQ. The CDR3 spans 14 residues. The CDR3 loop is CASRLSGSSYEQYF. In DNA, the CDR3 is TGTGCCAGCAGACTAAGCGGGAGCTCCTACGAGCAGTACTTC. Using reference TRBV7-8 and TRBJ2-7 for the parts outside the CDR3, the full variable domain is GAGVSQSPRYKVAKRGQDVALRCDPISGHVSLFWYQQALGQGPEFLTYFQNEAQLDKSGLPSDRFFAERPEGSVSTLKIQRTQQEDSAVYLCASRLSGSSYEQYFGPGTRLTVT.

V and J are TRBV19 and TRBJ2-2; tentative D call: TRBD2 (6 bases). The germline CDR1 and CDR2 sequences are LNHDA and SQIVND (reference sequence). V lost 9 bases and J 6 bases, leaving 8 bases between the germline ends. The CDR3 contains 11 residues. In DNA form, the CDR3 reads TGTGCCAGCGGGGGAGCCGGGGAGCTGTTTTTT. Its protein product is CASGGAGELFF.

The CDR3 nucleotides read TGTGCCAGCAGCGACCGGGGTGGGTATTCGTCTGGCTACACCTTC. It translates to CASSDRGGYSSGYTF. The rearrangement links TRBV7-2 to TRBJ1-2; D remains ambiguous. The ends were cut back, 5 bases at V and 7 bases at J, with 20 bases in the middle. Germline values: CDR1 SGHTA, CDR2 FQGNSA. The CDR3 covers 15 residues.

This clone was seen a single time. The chain employs TRBV29-1 and TRBJ2-2; the D is unclear. The germline CDR1 and CDR2 sequences are SQVTM and ANQGSEA. The CDR3 extends over 13 amino acids. V lost 5 bases, J lost 0 bases, and 7 bases lay in between. Written as DNA, the CDR3 is TGCAGCGTTCTCGTCGCGAACACCGGGGAGCTGTTTTTT. Encoded protein: CSVLVANTGELFF.

This chain connects TRBV6-5 to TRBJ1-1; D call uncertain. This CDR3 is built from 15 residues. Germline values: CDR1 MNHEY, CDR2 SVGAGI. V was clipped by 0 bases and J by 2 bases, with 10 bases between them. The CDR3 nucleotides read TGTGCCAGCAGTTACTCGAGGTCAGTTAACACTGAAGCTTTCTTT. Translating it yields CASSYSRSVNTEAFF.

The chain carries TRBV6-1 and TRBJ2-3; 14 bases are a match to TRBD2. V was pared by 3 bases and J by 4 bases, with 3 bases of the junction left unmatched. This CDR3 comprises 16 residues. CDR1 and CDR2 (germline): MNHNS, SASEGT. This CDR3 is CASSEMGLAGADTQYF. The CDR3 nucleotides are TGTGCCAGCAGTGAGATGGGACTAGCGGGGGCAGATACGCAGTATTTT.

This chain links TRBV2 with TRBJ1-5; TRBD1 matches at 7 bases. This CDR3 spans 13 amino acids. Germline V gene lookup returns CDR1 SNHLY and CDR2 FYNNEI. J gave up 5 bases and V 6 bases, and 4 bases lay outside the gene matches. The CDR3 sequence is CASSGTEDQPQHF. The DNA for the CDR3 is TGTGCCAGCAGCGGGACAGAGGATCAGCCCCAGCATTTT.

Details on this clone: This sample also contains other DNA sequences that code for the same CDR3. The chain joins TRBV14 to TRBJ2-7; the match to TRBD2 covers 8 bases. Unmatched junction bases numbered 7, after V lost 4 bases and J lost 2 bases. The CDR3 has 15 residues. Per germline, CDR1 SGHDN and CDR2 FVKESK. The CDR3, as DNA: TGTGCCAGCAGCCGTTCGTCGGGGGGGCCCTACGAGCAGTACTTC. Translating gives CASSRSSGGPYEQYF.

The chain combines TRBV30 with TRBJ1-1; no firm D call. The V and J ends lost 4 bases and 3 bases respectively, with 6 bases between them. Per germline, CDR1 GTSNPN and CDR2 SVGIG (reference sequence). This CDR3 has 11 amino acids. The CDR3 sequence: CAWNGYTEAFF. The CDR3 DNA reads TGTGCCTGGAACGGTTACACTGAAGCTTTCTTT.

The rearrangement joins TRBV7-2 to TRBJ1-2; possible D gene TRBD1, 6 bases. The germline V and J ends were trimmed by 2 bases and 7 bases, with 8 bases remaining between them. Per the germline V gene, CDR1 is SGHTA and CDR2 is FQGNSA. The CDR3 consists of 12 residues. CDR3 amino acids: CASSLQGGGYTF. The CDR3 nucleotides read TGTGCCAGCAGCTTACAAGGGGGTGGCTACACCTTC. The whole variable domain, remainder taken from reference TRBV7-2 and TRBJ1-2, is GAGVSQSPSNKVTEKGKDVELRCDPISGHTALYWYRQSLGQGLEFLIYFQGNSAPDKSGLPSDRFSAERTGGSVSTLTIQRTQQEDSAVYLCASSLQGGGYTFGSGTRLTVV.

The CDR3 is CASSLGQGTEAFF. CDR3 in DNA: TGTGCCAGCAGCTTAGGACAGGGCACTGAAGCTTTCTTT. The genes are TRBV14 and TRBJ1-1; TRBD1 agrees at 8 bases. V lost 5 bases and J lost 4; bases outside the gene matches: 3. Germline-derived CDR1 and CDR2 are SGHDN and FVKESK. The CDR3 consists of 13 residues.

This clone was seen just once. The chain is built from TRBV7-9 and TRBJ2-7, with D perhaps TRBD1 (6 bases). CDR1 is SEHNR and CDR2 is FQNEAQ in the germline V gene (reference sequence). The CDR3 has 17 residues. V was trimmed by 0 bases and J by 4 bases, leaving 19 bases between them. The CDR3 DNA is TGTGCCAGCAGCTTAGCGCTTTTGGGCCGAGGGGGTTACGAGCAGTACTTC. The encoded protein is CASSLALLGRGGYEQYF.

This clone was counted between two and nine times. This chain links TRBV2 with TRBJ2-3; TRBD2 matches at 7 bases. J was trimmed by 2 bases and V by 0 bases; bases with no gene match: 5. The germline gives CDR1 SNHLY, CDR2 FYNNEI. The CDR3 loop spans 16 amino acids. CDR3 DNA sequence: TGTGCCAGCAGTGAAGCGTCCGGGACTAACACAGATACGCAGTATTTT. It encodes CASSEASGTNTDTQYF.

As for this clone: One end of the junction is discordant with germline, which a read error may explain. The chain employs TRBV6-6 and TRBJ2-7; TRBD1 might be the D (6 bases). The germline V gene has CDR1 MNHNY and CDR2 SVGAGI (reference sequence). The length of the CDR3 is 14 residues. The CDR3 loop reads CASKSPGDSYKQYF. Here the CDR3 DNA reads TGTGCCAGCAAGTCTCCAGGGGATAGCTACAAGCAGTACTTC.

This clone was seen only a few times. The V call is TRBV18, the J call TRBJ1-1; maybe TRBD1 (6 bases). Germline CDR1 KGHSH, CDR2 LQKENI. The CDR3 contains 15 residues. V lost 2 bases, J lost 2 bases, and 12 bases lay in between. The CDR3, as DNA: TGTGCCAGCTCACCATTTCGACAGGATAACACTGAAGCTTTCTTT. Protein sequence: CASSPFRQDNTEAFF.